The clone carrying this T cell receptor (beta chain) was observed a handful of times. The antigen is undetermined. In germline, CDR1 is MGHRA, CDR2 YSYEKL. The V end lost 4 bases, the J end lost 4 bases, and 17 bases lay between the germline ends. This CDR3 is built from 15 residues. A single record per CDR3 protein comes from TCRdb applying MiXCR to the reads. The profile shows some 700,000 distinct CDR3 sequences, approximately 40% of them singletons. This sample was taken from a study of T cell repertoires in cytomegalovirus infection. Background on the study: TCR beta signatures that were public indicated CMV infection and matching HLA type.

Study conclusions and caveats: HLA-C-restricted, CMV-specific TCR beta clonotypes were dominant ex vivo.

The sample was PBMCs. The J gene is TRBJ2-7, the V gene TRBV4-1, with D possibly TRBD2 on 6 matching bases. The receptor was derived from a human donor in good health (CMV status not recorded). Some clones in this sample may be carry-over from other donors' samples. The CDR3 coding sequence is TGCGCCAGCAGCCCGCGGGACGGGGAGGTTTACGAGCAGTACTTC. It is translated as CASSPRDGEVYEQYF.